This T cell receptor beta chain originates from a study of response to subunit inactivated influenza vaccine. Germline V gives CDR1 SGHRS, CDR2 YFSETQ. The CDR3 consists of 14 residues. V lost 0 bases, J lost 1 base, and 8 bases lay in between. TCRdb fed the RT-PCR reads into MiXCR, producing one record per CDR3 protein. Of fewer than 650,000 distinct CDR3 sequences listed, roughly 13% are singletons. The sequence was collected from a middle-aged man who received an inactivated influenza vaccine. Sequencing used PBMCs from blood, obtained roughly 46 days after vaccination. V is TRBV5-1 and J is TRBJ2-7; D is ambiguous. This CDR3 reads CASSLGADSYEQYF. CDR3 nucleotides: TGCGCCAGCAGCTTGGGAGCAGATTCCTACGAGCAGTACTTC.